This T cell receptor beta chain was observed in a study of shared clonotypes between healthy human individuals. Across the study: Each donor had three CD4 naive, three CD4 memory, two CD8 naive and one CD8 memory plate.

General study points: Memory subsets had estimated richness that was generally smaller than that of naive subsets. In contrast to clonotypes shared by all four donors, non-shared clonotypes had lower generation probabilities.

Sequencing was performed with immunoSEQ multiplex PCR; in TCRdb, only in-frame clones are kept and a portion is missing. The sample shows 740,000 or so clones, approximately 73% of them seen only once. Naive CD45RA+ and memory CD45RA-negative subsets were split from CD4+ cells. V lost 5 bases and J lost 3; bases outside the gene matches: 8. The CDR3 consists of 16 residues. Germline assignment: CDR1 SGHVS and CDR2 FQNEAQ. Details on this clone: Antigen specificity is unknown.

The chain uses TRBV7-8 and TRBJ1-2, with 11 bases aligning to TRBD1. The sample taken for sequencing was memory CD4+ T cells sorted from blood. The subset here: CD45RA-negative fraction. The sequence came from a woman aged 25-40 years in good health. CDR3 in DNA: TGTGCCAGCAGCCCGGACAGGGGGCGAGGTGACTATGGCTACACCTTC. Amino acids: CASSPDRGRGDYGYTF.